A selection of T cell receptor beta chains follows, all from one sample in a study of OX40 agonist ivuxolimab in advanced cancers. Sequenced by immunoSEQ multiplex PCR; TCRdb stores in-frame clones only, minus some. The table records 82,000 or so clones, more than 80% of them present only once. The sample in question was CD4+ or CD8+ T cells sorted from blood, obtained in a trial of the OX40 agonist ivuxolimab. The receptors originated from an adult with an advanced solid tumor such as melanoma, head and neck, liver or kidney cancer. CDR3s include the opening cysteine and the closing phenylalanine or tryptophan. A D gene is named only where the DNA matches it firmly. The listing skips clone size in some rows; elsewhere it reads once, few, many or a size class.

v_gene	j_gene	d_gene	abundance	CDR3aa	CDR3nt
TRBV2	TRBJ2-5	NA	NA	CASRGKTRQGQETQYF	TGTGCCAGCAGGGGAAAGACGCGTCAGGGGCAAGAGACCCAGTACTTC
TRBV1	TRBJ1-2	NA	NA	CTSSQEGGLYGYTF	TGCACCAGCAGCCAAGAAGGAGGGTTGTATGGCTACACCTTC
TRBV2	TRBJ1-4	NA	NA	CASSGDAPPPTKLFF	TGTGCCAGCAGTGGGGATGCCCCACCCCCCACAAAACTGTTTTTT
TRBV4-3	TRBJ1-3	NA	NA	CASSQGPSGNTIYF	TGCGCCAGCAGCCAAGGGCCCTCTGGAAACACCATATATTTT
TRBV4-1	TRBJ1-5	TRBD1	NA	CASSHQAGTGIQPQHF	TGCGCCAGCAGCCACCAAGCCGGGACAGGGATTCAACCCCAGCATTTT
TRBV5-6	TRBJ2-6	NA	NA	CASSSTGTRDPSGANVLTF	TGTGCCAGCAGCTCCACCGGGACAAGGGACCCCTCTGGGGCCAACGTCCTGACTTTC
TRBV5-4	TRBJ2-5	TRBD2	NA	CASLEFASGGPQETQYF	TGTGCCAGCTTAGAGTTCGCTAGCGGGGGACCTCAAGAGACCCAGTACTTC
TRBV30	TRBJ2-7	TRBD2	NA	CAWTSGTYEQYF	TGTGCCTGGACTAGCGGAACCTACGAGCAGTACTTC
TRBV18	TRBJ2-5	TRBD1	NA	CASSPGTGGTQYF	TGTGCCAGCTCACCCGGGACAGGGGGGACCCAGTACTTC
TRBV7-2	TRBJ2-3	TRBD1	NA	CASSFRGRADTQYF	TGTGCCAGCAGCTTCAGGGGGCGCGCAGATACGCAGTATTTT
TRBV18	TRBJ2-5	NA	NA	CASSPMADQETQYF	TGTGCCAGCTCACCAATGGCGGACCAAGAGACCCAGTACTTC
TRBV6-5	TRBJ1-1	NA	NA	CASSRGQSGPEAFF	TGTGCCAGCAGTCGTGGACAGAGTGGGCCTGAAGCTTTCTTT
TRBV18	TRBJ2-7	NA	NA	CASSLFPEITLEQYF	TGTGCCAGCTCACTCTTCCCAGAAATTACCCTCGAGCAGTACTTC
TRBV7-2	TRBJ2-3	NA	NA	CASSLALSRPDTQYF	TGTGCCAGCAGCTTAGCGCTTAGCCGCCCCGATACGCAGTATTTT
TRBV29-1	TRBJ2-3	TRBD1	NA	CSVDRQGVTDTQYF	TGCAGCGTTGATAGGCAGGGGGTCACAGATACGCAGTATTTT
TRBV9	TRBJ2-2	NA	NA	CASSILAETGELFF	TGTGCCAGCAGCATTCTAGCAGAGACCGGGGAGCTGTTTTTT
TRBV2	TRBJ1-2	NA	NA	CASSDQGLTLGYTF	TGTGCCAGCAGTGACCAGGGGCTGACGCTTGGCTACACCTTC
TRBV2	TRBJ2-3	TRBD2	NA	CASSAEMLTGGTTDTQYF	TGTGCCAGCAGTGCCGAAATGTTGACGGGGGGGACCACAGATACGCAGTATTTT
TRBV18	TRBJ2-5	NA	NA	CASSPPSVETQYF	TGTGCCAGCTCACCACCTTCTGTAGAGACCCAGTACTTC
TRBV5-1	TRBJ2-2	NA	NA	CASSLRLNTGELFF	TGCGCCAGCAGCTTGAGGTTGAACACCGGGGAGCTGTTTTTT
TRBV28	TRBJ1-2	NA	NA	CASSWITGGYTF	TGTGCCAGCAGTTGGATCACCGGGGGCTACACCTTC
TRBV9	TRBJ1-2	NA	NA	CASKSPVDYGYTF	TGTGCCAGCAAGTCCCCCGTCGACTATGGCTACACCTTC
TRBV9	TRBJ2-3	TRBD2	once	CASSPRTSGSSTDTQYF	TGTGCCAGCAGCCCTAGGACTAGCGGATCTAGCACAGATACGCAGTATTTT
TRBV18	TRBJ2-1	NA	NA	CASSPSLYNEQFF	TGTGCCAGCTCACCAAGCCTATACAATGAGCAGTTCTTC
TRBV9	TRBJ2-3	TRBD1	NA	CASSARQGLTDTQYF	TGTGCCAGCAGCGCTCGACAGGGCCTCACAGATACGCAGTATTTT
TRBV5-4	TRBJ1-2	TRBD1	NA	CASSLVGQGSGYTF	TGTGCCAGCAGCTTGGTGGGACAGGGGTCCGGCTACACCTTC
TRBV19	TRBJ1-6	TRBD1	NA	CASSEHRGRGSPLHF	TGTGCCAGTAGTGAACACAGGGGGCGCGGATCACCCCTCCACTTT
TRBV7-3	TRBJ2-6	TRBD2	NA	CASSLLAGGLSGANVLTF	TGTGCCAGCAGCCTACTAGCGGGGGGCCTCTCTGGGGCCAACGTCCTGACTTTC
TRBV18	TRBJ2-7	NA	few	CASSPSGVYEQYF	TGTGCCAGCTCACCATCGGGGGTCTACGAGCAGTACTTC
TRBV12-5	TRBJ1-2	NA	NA	CASGLVAGNYGYTF	TGTGCTAGTGGTTTGGTAGCGGGGAACTATGGCTACACCTTC
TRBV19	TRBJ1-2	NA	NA	CASTGEATNYGYTF	TGTGCCAGTACAGGAGAAGCGACTAACTATGGCTACACCTTC
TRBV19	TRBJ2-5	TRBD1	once	CASSLQTGGQETQYF	TGTGCCAGTAGCCTTCAGACAGGGGGACAAGAGACCCAGTACTTC
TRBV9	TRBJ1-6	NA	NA	CASSVRTDNSPLHF	TGTGCCAGCAGCGTACGGACGGATAATTCACCCCTCCACTTT
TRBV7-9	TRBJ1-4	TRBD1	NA	CASSLVGGQGASKLFF	TGTGCCAGCAGCTTAGTCGGTGGACAGGGGGCGTCAAAACTGTTTTTT
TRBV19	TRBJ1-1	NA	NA	CASSISLETEAFF	TGTGCCAGTAGTATCAGTCTTGAGACTGAAGCTTTCTTT
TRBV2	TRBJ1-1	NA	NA	CASSGTRPGGEAFF	TGTGCCAGCAGTGGGACAAGGCCGGGGGGAGAAGCTTTCTTT
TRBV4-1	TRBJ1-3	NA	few	CASSPQVGTSGNTIYF	TGCGCCAGCAGCCCTCAAGTAGGGACCTCTGGAAACACCATATATTTT
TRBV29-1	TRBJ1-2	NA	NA	CSVEPTQGKYGYTF	TGCAGCGTTGAACCAACCCAGGGGAAATATGGCTACACCTTC
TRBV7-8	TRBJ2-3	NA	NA	CASSSLGTGDTQYF	TGTGCCAGCAGCTCCCTCGGCACCGGAGATACGCAGTATTTT
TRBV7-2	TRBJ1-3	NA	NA	CASSSLVGDTIYF	TGTGCCAGCAGCTCCCTGGTTGGGGACACCATATATTTT
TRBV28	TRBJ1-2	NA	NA	CASTSGTFGYTF	TGTGCCAGCACCTCCGGGACATTTGGCTACACCTTC
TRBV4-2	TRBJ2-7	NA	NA	CASSQERGYEQYF	TGTGCCAGCAGCCAAGAAAGAGGCTACGAGCAGTACTTC
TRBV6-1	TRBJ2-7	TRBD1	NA	CASSEAVAGGGEQYF	TGTGCCAGCAGTGAAGCGGTCGCAGGGGGCGGTGAGCAGTACTTC
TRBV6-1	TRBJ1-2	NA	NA	CASGDVVRTF	TGTGCCAGCGGGGACGTCGTCCGAACCTTC
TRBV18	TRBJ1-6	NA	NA	CASSPTYREGLRAPLHF	TGTGCCAGCTCACCTACTTACAGGGAGGGCCTACGGGCTCCCCTCCACTTT
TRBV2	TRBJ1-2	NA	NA	CASIVGEGGYIF	TGTGCCAGCATCGTGGGGGAGGGAGGCTACATCTTC
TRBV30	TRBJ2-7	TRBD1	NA	CAWSVRSGTGSYEQYF	TGTGCCTGGAGTGTTCGGTCCGGGACAGGGTCTTACGAGCAGTACTTC
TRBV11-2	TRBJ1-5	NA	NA	CASSLDLGFSGNQPQHF	TGTGCCAGCAGCTTAGATCTAGGGTTTTCGGGGAATCAGCCCCAGCATTTT
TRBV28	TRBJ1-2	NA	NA	CASFLAGDGYTF	TGTGCCAGCTTTTTGGCGGGGGATGGCTACACCTTC
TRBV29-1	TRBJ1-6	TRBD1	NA	CSARGTGRAPLHF	TGCAGCGCCCGGGGGACAGGGAGGGCACCCCTCCACTTT
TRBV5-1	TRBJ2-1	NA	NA	CASSLGGHNEQFF	TGCGCCAGCAGCTTGGGGGGGCACAATGAGCAGTTCTTC
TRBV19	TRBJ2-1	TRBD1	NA	CASSIGGQDREEQFF	TGTGCCAGTAGTATAGGAGGACAAGACAGGGAGGAGCAGTTCTTC
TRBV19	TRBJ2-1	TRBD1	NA	CASSIQGVVNEQFF	TGTGCCAGTAGTATTCAGGGGGTTGTCAATGAGCAGTTCTTC
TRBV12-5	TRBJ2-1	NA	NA	CASGSLTRGVGSYNEQFF	TGTGCTAGTGGTTCTTTAACCAGAGGGGTAGGGTCCTACAATGAGCAGTTCTTC
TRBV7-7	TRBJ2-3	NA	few	CASSSRAGDTQYF	TGTGCTAGCAGCTCCCGAGCGGGAGATACGCAGTATTTT